This T cell receptor beta chain was profiled in a study of T cells expressing NK-cell markers. Study-wide background: Among eight sequenced donors, seven carried HCMV seropositivity while one was seronegative.

TCR beta cDNA was made by 5'RACE template switching with UMIs. TCRdb re-called the 5' RACE reads and shows each CDR3 protein once, DNA omitted. This listing includes a few hundred thousand distinct CDR3 sequences. Study-level points and caveats: Among CD8+ T cells from about 6 donors, dominant NKG2C+ clonotypes accounted for roughly 1.0-7.0%. There were a handful of donors in whom these clonotypes also led the CD3+CD56-NKG2C+ fraction.

As concerns this clonotype: Its specificity is unknown.

The CDR3 is 14 amino acids. What was sequenced was blood T cells: a sorted CD56 or NKG2C T cell subset, CD4+ or CD8+ T cells, or bulk PBMC T cells (not recorded which). J is TRBJ2-2 and V is TRBV21-1. TRBV21-1 is noted as a pseudogene. This clonotype was sampled from a man aged 18 to 69 in good health. CDR3 loop: CASSKATEVGELFF.